A single sample gave rise to the 29 T cell receptor beta chains below, sequenced in a study of blood T cell repertoires in COVID-19. Sequenced by immunoSEQ multiplex PCR; TCRdb stores in-frame clones only, minus some. The table shows about 100,000 clones, with roughly 90% occurring only once. Sample: peripheral blood. The receptor set was obtained from a man in his sixties with acute or convalescent COVID-19.

The genes are TRBV7-8 and TRBJ1-1; the match to TRBD1 covers 7 bases. Germline V gene lookup returns CDR1 SGHVS and CDR2 FQNEAQ. With 5 bases clipped from V and 4 bases from J, the junction kept 10 bases outside the gene matches. This CDR3 region has 15 residues. The CDR3 region is CASSDRRQGRTEAFF. CDR3 bases: TGTGCCAGCAGCGACCGCCGACAGGGACGCACTGAAGCTTTCTTT.

The chain combines TRBV7-2 with TRBJ2-5; possible D gene TRBD2, 6 bases. Germline V CDR1 and CDR2: SGHTA, FQGNSA. The CDR3 contains 13 residues. Trimming removed 5 bases at V and 6 bases at J, with 13 bases between. CDR3 in amino acids: CASSPTSRQTQYF. In DNA, the CDR3 is TGTGCCAGCAGCCCCACTAGCAGGCAGACCCAGTACTTC.

The chain links TRBV4-3 to TRBJ1-2; the D gene is possibly TRBD1 (5 bases). Germline CDR1 LGHNA, CDR2 YSLEER. Trimming cost V 0 bases and J 2 bases, with 7 bases left between them. The CDR3 sequence is 14 residues long. The CDR3 here is CASSQDKGNYGYTF. The CDR3 DNA follows: TGCGCCAGCAGCCAAGACAAGGGGAACTATGGCTACACCTTC.

The chain combines TRBV10-3 with TRBJ1-1, with D possibly TRBD1 on 6 matching bases. In germline, CDR1 is ENHRY, CDR2 SYGVKD. The germline V and J ends were trimmed by 6 bases and 0 bases, with 11 bases remaining between them. This CDR3 has 14 residues. The CDR3 DNA reads as TGTGCCATCAGCAGGGGAGACCTGAACACTGAAGCTTTCTTT. Translation gives CAISRGDLNTEAFF.

The chain recombines TRBV7-9 with TRBJ1-4; 11 nucleotides agree with TRBD1. V gave up 6 bases and J gave up 13 bases; unmatched junction bases: 7. Germline values: CDR1 SEHNR, CDR2 FQNEAQ (reference sequence). The CDR3 spans 13 residues. CDR3 amino acids: CASRPGTGGALFF. The CDR3 coding sequence is TGTGCCAGCAGGCCCGGGACAGGGGGTGCACTGTTTTTT.

V and J are TRBV3-1 (or the pseudogene TRBV3-2) and TRBJ2-1; maybe TRBD2 (5 bases). With 0 bases removed from V and 2 bases from J, the gap between germline ends came to 14 bases. The CDR3 has 17 residues. In germline, CDR1 is LGHDT, CDR2 YNNKEL (reference sequence). The CDR3 is CASSQDRGADTYNEQFF. For the CDR3, the DNA is TGTGCCAGCAGCCAAGATCGGGGAGCAGATACCTACAATGAGCAGTTCTTC.

The rearrangement joins TRBV25-1 to TRBJ1-1; D is ambiguous. The germline gives CDR1 MGHDK, CDR2 SYGVNS. V lost 6 bases, J lost 5 bases, and 13 bases lay in between. The CDR3 is 13 amino acids. Here the CDR3 DNA reads TGTGCCAGCAGACGGGTTGGGTGGACTGAAGCTTTCTTT. Encoded protein: CASRRVGWTEAFF.

The chain uses TRBV6-2 or TRBV6-3 and TRBJ1-2; TRBD1 might be the D (5 bases). The CDR3 consists of 14 residues. Trimming cost V 2 bases and J 2 bases, with 9 bases left between them. Germline V gene lookup returns CDR1 MNHEY and CDR2 SVGEGT. For the CDR3, the DNA is TGTGCCAGCAGTTACGAACAGGTGAACTATGGCTACACCTTC. It yields the protein CASSYEQVNYGYTF.

V is TRBV5-4 and J is TRBJ2-5, with 7 bases identical to TRBD2. The trim removed 4 bases at V and 4 bases at J, leaving 7 bases unmatched. The germline CDR1 and CDR2 sequences are SGHNT and YYREEE (reference sequence). The CDR3 is 14 amino acids. CDR3 protein: CASSTQGRVETQYF. CDR3 nucleotide sequence: TGTGCCAGCAGCACCCAAGGGAGGGTAGAGACCCAGTACTTC.

This clone occurred once. The V and J genes are TRBV5-1 and TRBJ2-2; 9 bases fit TRBD2. CDR3 length: 16 amino acids. V was clipped by 2 bases and J by 1 base; unmatched bases: 3. Germline V gene lookup returns CDR1 SGHRS and CDR2 YFSETQ. The CDR3 reads CASSFRLAENTGELFF. For the CDR3, the DNA is TGCGCCAGCAGCTTTAGACTAGCGGAGAACACCGGGGAGCTGTTTTTT.

This chain connects TRBV6-6 to TRBJ2-1; 7 bases are shared with TRBD1. The length of the CDR3 is 16 residues. The V gene's germline CDR1 is MNHNY and CDR2 SVGAGI (reference sequence). The V segment lost 5 bases and the J segment 0 bases; nucleotides outside the gene matches: 7. CDR3 loop: CASSKMTGSSYNEQFF. CDR3 bases: TGTGCCAGCAGTAAAATGACAGGGAGCTCCTACAATGAGCAGTTCTTC.

The CDR3 is CASSPGLAYNEQFF. CDR3 sequence (DNA): TGTGCCAGCAGCCCGGGACTAGCTTACAATGAGCAGTTCTTC. This sequence joins TRBV7-2 and TRBJ2-1; 9 nucleotides agree with TRBD2. CDR1 SGHTA and CDR2 FQGNSA come from the germline V gene. V trimming: 5 bases; J trimming: 4 bases; junction bases outside the gene matches: 3. The CDR3 spans 14 residues.

This chain connects TRBV19 to TRBJ1-2, with unresolved D. Per germline, CDR1 LNHDA and CDR2 SQIVND (reference sequence). The V gene lost 5 bases and the J gene lost 6 bases, with 13 bases spanning the gap. The CDR3 sequence is 13 residues long. CDR3 DNA sequence: TGTGCCAGTAGTTCCCTCCCGGGAGATGGCTACACCTTC. It specifies CASSSLPGDGYTF.

The V and J genes are TRBV29-1 and TRBJ2-3; 10 bases map to TRBD2. The CDR3 extends over 16 amino acids. The J segment lost 4 bases and the V segment lost 4 bases, leaving 11 bases of the junction unmatched. CDR1 is SQVTM, CDR2 ANQGSEA, per germline. CDR3 sequence (DNA): TGCAGCGTTGTGATCTTGGGACTAGCGAGTCCAGATACGCAGTATTTT. It yields the protein CSVVILGLASPDTQYF.

The V gene is TRBV11-3, the J gene TRBJ2-1; D ambiguous. Trimming removed 5 bases at V and 0 bases at J, with 11 bases between. This CDR3 has 15 residues. CDR1 and CDR2 from the germline V gene are SGHNT and YENEEA. The CDR3 DNA follows: TGTGCCAGCAGCAGGTCCAGGCTCTCCTACAATGAGCAGTTCTTC. Its translation: CASSRSRLSYNEQFF.

The chain employs TRBV4-1 and TRBJ2-7; no firm D call. Germline CDR1 MGHRA, CDR2 YSYEKL. The V end lost 4 bases, the J end lost 4 bases, and 20 bases lay between the germline ends. CDR3 size: 16 residues. The CDR3 loop reads CASSPPMSQVNYEQYF. The CDR3, as DNA: TGCGCCAGCAGCCCTCCAATGTCCCAGGTAAATTACGAGCAGTACTTC.

V is TRBV24-1 and J is TRBJ2-6, with D possibly TRBD2 on 6 matching bases. The germline V gene encodes CDR1 KGHDR and CDR2 SFDVKD. CDR3 length: 18 amino acids. The germline V and J ends were trimmed by 3 bases and 1 base, with 15 bases remaining between them. CDR3 sequence reads: CATSDRGSGGSGANVLTF. The CDR3 DNA follows: TGTGCCACCAGTGATCGGGGATCCGGGGGATCTGGGGCCAACGTCCTGACTTTC.

The V call is TRBV6-4, the J call TRBJ2-1; TRBD1 aligns across 9 bases. Germline trimming cut 5 bases from V and 0 bases from J; bases unmatched to any gene: 5. The CDR3 runs 16 residues. Germline V gives CDR1 MRHNA, CDR2 SNTAGT. The CDR3: CASSRGTGNSYNEQFF. CDR3 nucleotide sequence: TGTGCCAGCAGTAGAGGGACAGGGAACTCCTACAATGAGCAGTTCTTC.

V is TRBV19 and J is TRBJ1-1, with D maybe TRBD1 (5 bases). Germline V gene lookup returns CDR1 LNHDA and CDR2 SQIVND (reference sequence). Between the trimmed V and J ends, which lost 3 bases and 5 bases, there was a span of 13 bases. The CDR3 consists of 14 residues. CDR3 loop: CASSISGVLTEAFF. As DNA, the CDR3 is TGTGCCAGTAGTATTTCGGGGGTGTTGACTGAAGCTTTCTTT.

This sequence joins TRBV19 and TRBJ1-3; D remains unclear. The V gene's germline CDR1 is LNHDA and CDR2 SQIVND (reference sequence). The CDR3 contains 12 residues. Trimming cost V 9 bases and J 4 bases, with 10 bases left between them. CDR3: CASGEGGNTIYF. In nucleotides, the CDR3 is TGTGCCAGCGGGGAAGGGGGAAACACCATATATTTT.

This clone was seen a few times. The CDR3 protein is CASSQETGTSGEQYF. In DNA form, the CDR3 reads TGCGCCAGCAGCCAAGAAACCGGGACTAGCGGAGAGCAGTACTTC. The chain is built from TRBV4-3 and TRBJ2-7; TRBD2 matches at 11 bases. The CDR3 spans 15 residues. V was clipped by 0 bases and J by 7 bases; unmatched bases: 5. Germline CDR1 reads LGHNA; CDR2 reads YSLEER.

The chain joins TRBV5-1 to TRBJ1-2; TRBD1 might be the D (5 bases). The V end lost 0 bases, the J end lost 6 bases, and 15 bases lay between the germline ends. Germline V lookup: CDR1 SGHRS, CDR2 YFSETQ. This CDR3 comprises 15 residues. The CDR3 reads CASSLASGGRNGYTF. The CDR3 bases are TGCGCCAGCAGCTTGGCCTCCGGGGGAAGGAATGGCTACACCTTC.

This clone was picked up one time. The CDR3 bases are TGCGCCAGCAGCCCAAAGGGGGCCTCCATCCTCAATCAGCCCCAGCATTTT. The encoded protein is CASSPKGASILNQPQHF. The rearrangement uses TRBV5-1 and TRBJ1-5, with 7 positions matching TRBD1. V shed 4 bases, J shed 3 bases, and the junction held 13 bases outside the gene matches. Germline CDR1 reads SGHRS; CDR2 reads YFSETQ. The length of the CDR3 is 17 residues.

The chain has TRBV28 and TRBJ1-5, with 7 nucleotides matching TRBD1. Losses at the gene ends were 5 bases for V and 2 bases for J; bases not matched to a gene: 6. CDR1 and CDR2 (germline): MDHEN, SYDVKM. The CDR3 is 15 amino acids. In DNA form, the CDR3 reads TGTGCCAGCAGTACTCCCGGGACAGGCAATCAGCCCCAGCATTTT. Amino acid sequence: CASSTPGTGNQPQHF.

The rearrangement links TRBV9 to TRBJ1-4; no clear D. With 0 bases removed from V and 1 base from J, the gap between germline ends came to 7 bases. The CDR3 spans 15 residues. Germline V gene lookup returns CDR1 SGDLS and CDR2 YYNGEE. In DNA, the CDR3 is TGTGCCAGCAGCGTAGTAGCGGAAACTAATGAAAAACTGTTTTTT. This codes for CASSVVAETNEKLFF.

The chain is built from TRBV18 and TRBJ1-3, with 7 bases lining up with TRBD1. V was clipped by 1 base and J by 3 bases; unmatched bases: 9. This CDR3 is 17 amino acids long. CDR1 is KGHSH and CDR2 is LQKENI in the germline V gene. The CDR3 bases are TGTGCCAGCTCACCACTAAACACAGGGGTGATTGGAAACACCATATATTTT. This translates into CASSPLNTGVIGNTIYF.

The chain combines TRBV19 with TRBJ1-1; 10 bases agree with TRBD1. Germline-derived CDR1 and CDR2 are LNHDA and SQIVND (reference sequence). This CDR3 contains 16 residues. The V and J ends lost 7 bases and 1 base, in that order; junction bases with no gene match: 9. The CDR3 here is CASTLGQGVWNTEAFF. In DNA, the CDR3 is TGTGCCAGTACCCTCGGACAGGGGGTATGGAACACTGAAGCTTTCTTT.

The chain carries TRBV14 and TRBJ2-1; D gene uncertain. The length of the CDR3 is 12 residues. V lost 1 base to trimming and J lost 6 bases, with 4 bases between them. Germline loops: CDR1 SGHDN, CDR2 FVKESK. The CDR3 coding sequence is TGTGCCAGCAGCCAAGTTCGCAATGAGCAGTTCTTC. As protein: CASSQVRNEQFF.

This chain joins TRBV12-2 and TRBJ2-7; TRBD2 is the table's D call, not checked against the DNA. TRBV12-2 is labeled a pseudogene. This CDR3 has 18 residues. This CDR3 is CASRLVRFGGTNPYEQYF. The CDR3 DNA is TGTGCAAGTCGCTTAGTTAGGTTTGGCGGGACCAACCCCTACGAGCAGTACTTC.